This T cell receptor (beta chain) was retrieved from a study of blood T cells in healthy people across ages. Study-level information: Template switching captured about one barcoded beta molecule per two T cells. Regarding the study as a whole: Whereas aged donors had fewer naive CD4+ cells, long-lived donors had more of them and higher diversity. Calculation of diversity from one million T cells yielded estimates considered to be underestimates. A roughly linear fall in TCR beta diversity per million T cells was seen with increasing age.

This clonotype was counted a few times. Its antigen is as yet unknown. Sample-barcoded 5' priming and a J-beta primer mix drove a second PCR of roughly 7 to 11 cycles. TCRdb re-analysed the 5' RACE reads in MiXCR, keeping a single row per CDR3 protein. The data show around 1,000,000 distinct CDR3 sequences, around 25% seen once. The CDR3 is 13 amino acids. V gave up 6 bases and J gave up 2 bases, with 11 bases separating them. Germline CDR1 reads SGHVS; CDR2 reads FQNEAQ. The sample was also linked to a second study, of T cells of mothers and their children.

The sequencing sample was made of blood. The chain couples TRBV7-8 to TRBJ2-7; perhaps TRBD1 as D (6 bases). This TCR was recovered from a girl aged 2 to 9 in good health. The CDR3 nucleotides are TGTGCCAGCAGAAAGACAGGAGCCTACGAGCAGTACTTC. Its translation is CASRKTGAYEQYF.